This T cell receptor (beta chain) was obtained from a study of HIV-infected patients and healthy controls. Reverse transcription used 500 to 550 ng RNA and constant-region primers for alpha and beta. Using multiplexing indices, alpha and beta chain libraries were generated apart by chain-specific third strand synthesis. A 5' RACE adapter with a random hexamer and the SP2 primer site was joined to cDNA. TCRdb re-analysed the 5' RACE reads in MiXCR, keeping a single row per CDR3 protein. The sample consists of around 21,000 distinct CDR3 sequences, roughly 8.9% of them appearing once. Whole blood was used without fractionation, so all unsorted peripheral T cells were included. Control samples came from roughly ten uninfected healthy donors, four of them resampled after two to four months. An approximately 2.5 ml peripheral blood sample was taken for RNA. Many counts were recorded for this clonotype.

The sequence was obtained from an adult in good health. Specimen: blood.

Written as DNA, the CDR3 is TGTGCCAGCAAAAGGGGCGGCTCCTACGAGCAGTACTTC. The encoded protein is CASKRGGSYEQYF. The rearrangement joins TRBV28 to TRBJ2-7; D is perhaps TRBD1 (5 bases). Germline loops: CDR1 MDHEN, CDR2 SYDVKM. Trimming pared 7 bases from V and 0 bases from J, leaving 10 bases between. The CDR3 is 13 amino acids.